This TCR beta chain appears in the sequencing data of a study of blood T cell repertoires in COVID-19. Study summary: Samples came from the United States, Italy and Spain, spanning acute and convalescent COVID-19.

This clone turned up a few times. V dropped 2 bases and J dropped 4 bases, with 14 bases sitting between them. This CDR3 is built from 15 residues. Germline values: CDR1 GTSNPN, CDR2 SVGIG (reference sequence). As handled by the study authors: Quantification of nucleated cells was approximated via reference gene primer amplification. The repertoire was sequenced with immunoSEQ multiplex PCR; TCRdb's copy has only in-frame clones and lacks some. That table furnishes V, J and clone size, whereas the DNA furnished D and trimming. The sample carries tens of thousands of clones, around four fifths recorded once.

The V gene is TRBV30, the J gene TRBJ2-2, with D possibly matching TRBD1 (5 bases). The sequenced sample consisted of peripheral blood. The clonotype comes from a man in his forties or fifties with acute or convalescent COVID-19. The CDR3 spells CAWSLTGEATGELFF. CDR3 DNA sequence: TGTGCCTGGAGTTTAACAGGCGAGGCCACCGGGGAGCTGTTTTTT.